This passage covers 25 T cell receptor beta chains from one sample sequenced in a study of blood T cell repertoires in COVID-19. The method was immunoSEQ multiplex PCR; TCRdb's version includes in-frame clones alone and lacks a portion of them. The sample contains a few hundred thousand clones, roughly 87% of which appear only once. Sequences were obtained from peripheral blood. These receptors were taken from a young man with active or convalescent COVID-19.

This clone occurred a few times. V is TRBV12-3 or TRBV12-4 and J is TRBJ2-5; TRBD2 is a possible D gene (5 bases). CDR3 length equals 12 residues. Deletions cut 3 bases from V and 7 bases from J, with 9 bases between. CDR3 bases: TGTGCCAGCAGTTTCTCACGGGGGACCCAGTACTTC. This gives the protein CASSFSRGTQYF.

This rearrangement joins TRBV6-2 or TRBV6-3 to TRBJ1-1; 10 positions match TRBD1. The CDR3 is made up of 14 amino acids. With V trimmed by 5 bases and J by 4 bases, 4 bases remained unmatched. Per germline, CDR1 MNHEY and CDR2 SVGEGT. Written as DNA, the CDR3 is TGTGCCAGCAGTCGACAGGGGGCGCTCACTGAAGCTTTCTTT. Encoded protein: CASSRQGALTEAFF.

CDR3 coding DNA: TGCGCCAGCAGCCAAACTAGCGGAGCACCCTACAATGAGCAGTTCTTC. As protein: CASSQTSGAPYNEQFF. J is TRBJ2-1 and V is TRBV5-1; 8 nucleotides align to TRBD2. The CDR3 extends over 16 amino acids. The germline V gene encodes CDR1 SGHRS and CDR2 YFSETQ. The V gene end was trimmed by 4 bases and the J gene end by 2 bases; junction bases not matched to a gene: 8.

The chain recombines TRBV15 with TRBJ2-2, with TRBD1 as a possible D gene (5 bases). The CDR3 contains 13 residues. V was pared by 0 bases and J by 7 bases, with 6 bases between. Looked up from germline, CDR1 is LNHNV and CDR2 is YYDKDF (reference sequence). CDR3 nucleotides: TGTGCCACCAGCAGAGATAGGGGCGGGGAGCTGTTTTTT. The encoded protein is CATSRDRGGELFF.

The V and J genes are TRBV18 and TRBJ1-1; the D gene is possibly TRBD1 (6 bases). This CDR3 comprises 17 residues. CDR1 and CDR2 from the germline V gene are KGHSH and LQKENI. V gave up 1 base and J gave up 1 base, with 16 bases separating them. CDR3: CASSPLQFGGPNTEAFF. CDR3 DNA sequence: TGTGCCAGCTCACCACTCCAGTTTGGGGGCCCGAACACTGAAGCTTTCTTT.

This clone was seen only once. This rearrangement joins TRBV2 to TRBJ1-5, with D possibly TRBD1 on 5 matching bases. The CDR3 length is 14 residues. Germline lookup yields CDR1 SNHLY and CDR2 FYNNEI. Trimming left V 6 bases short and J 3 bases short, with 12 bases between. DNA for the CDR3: TGTGCCAGCAGACCTCAGGGCCCCAATCAGCCCCAGCATTTT. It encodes CASRPQGPNQPQHF. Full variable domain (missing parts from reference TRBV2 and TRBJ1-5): EPEVTQTPSHQVTQMGQEVILRCVPISNHLYFYWYRQILGQKVEFLVSFYNNEISEKSEIFDDQFSVERPDGSNFTLKIRSTKLEDSAMYFCASRPQGPNQPQHFGDGTRLSIL.

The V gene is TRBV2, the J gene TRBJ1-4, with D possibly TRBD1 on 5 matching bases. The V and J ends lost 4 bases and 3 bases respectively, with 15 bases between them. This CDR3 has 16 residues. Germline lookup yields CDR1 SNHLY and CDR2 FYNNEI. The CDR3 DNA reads TGTGCCAGCAGTGTGGGGGTTTGGGACTCTAATGAAAAACTGTTTTTT. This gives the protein CASSVGVWDSNEKLFF.

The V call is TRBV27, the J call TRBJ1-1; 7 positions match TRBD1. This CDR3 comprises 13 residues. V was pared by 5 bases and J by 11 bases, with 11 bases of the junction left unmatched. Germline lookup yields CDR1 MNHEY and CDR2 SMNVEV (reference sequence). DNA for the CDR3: TGTGCCAGCAGTCATACAGGGGCCTTGGAGGCTTTCTTT. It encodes CASSHTGALEAFF.

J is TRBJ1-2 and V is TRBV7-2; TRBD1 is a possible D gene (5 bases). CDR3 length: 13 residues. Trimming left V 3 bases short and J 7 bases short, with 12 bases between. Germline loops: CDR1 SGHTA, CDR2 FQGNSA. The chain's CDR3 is CASSFSGKPGYTF. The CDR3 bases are TGTGCCAGCAGCTTCTCAGGGAAGCCTGGCTACACCTTC. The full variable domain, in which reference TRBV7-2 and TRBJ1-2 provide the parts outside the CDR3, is GAGVSQSPSNKVTEKGKDVELRCDPISGHTALYWYRQSLGQGLEFLIYFQGNSAPDKSGLPSDRFSAERTGGSVSTLTIQRTQQEDSAVYLCASSFSGKPGYTFGSGTRLTVV.

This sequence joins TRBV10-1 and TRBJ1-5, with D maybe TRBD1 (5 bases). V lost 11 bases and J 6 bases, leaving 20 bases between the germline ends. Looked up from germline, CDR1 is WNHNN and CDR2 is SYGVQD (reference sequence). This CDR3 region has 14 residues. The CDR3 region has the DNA TGCGCCGCATGCAGTGGAGGGGTTAGTCAGCCCCAGCATTTT. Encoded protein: CAACSGGVSQPQHF.

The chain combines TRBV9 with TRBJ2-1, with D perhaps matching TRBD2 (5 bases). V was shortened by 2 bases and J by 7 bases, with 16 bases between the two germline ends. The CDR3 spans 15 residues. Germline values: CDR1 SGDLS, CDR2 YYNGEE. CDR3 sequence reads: CASSVRPGLGNEQFF. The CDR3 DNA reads TGTGCCAGCAGCGTCCGGCCAGGACTGGGGAATGAGCAGTTCTTC.

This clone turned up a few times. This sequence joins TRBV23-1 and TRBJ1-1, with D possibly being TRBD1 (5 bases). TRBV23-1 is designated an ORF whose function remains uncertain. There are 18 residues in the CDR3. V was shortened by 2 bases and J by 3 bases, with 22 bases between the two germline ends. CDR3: CASSQIRCTDLRDTEAFF. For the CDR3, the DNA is TGCGCCAGCAGTCAAATACGGTGCACAGACCTCAGGGACACTGAAGCTTTCTTT.

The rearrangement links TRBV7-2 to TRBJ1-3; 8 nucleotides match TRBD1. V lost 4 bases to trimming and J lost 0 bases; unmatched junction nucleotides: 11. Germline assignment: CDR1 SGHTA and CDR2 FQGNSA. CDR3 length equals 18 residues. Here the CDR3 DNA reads TGTGCCAGCAGCTCCGAGCCAGGGGGCCTCTCCTCTGGAAACACCATATATTTT. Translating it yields CASSSEPGGLSSGNTIYF.

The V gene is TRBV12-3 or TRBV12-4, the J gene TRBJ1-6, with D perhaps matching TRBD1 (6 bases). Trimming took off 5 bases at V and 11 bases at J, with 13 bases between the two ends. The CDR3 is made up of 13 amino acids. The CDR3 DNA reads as TGTGCCAGCAGTACATACAGGGTGACACCCCTCCACTTT. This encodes CASSTYRVTPLHF.

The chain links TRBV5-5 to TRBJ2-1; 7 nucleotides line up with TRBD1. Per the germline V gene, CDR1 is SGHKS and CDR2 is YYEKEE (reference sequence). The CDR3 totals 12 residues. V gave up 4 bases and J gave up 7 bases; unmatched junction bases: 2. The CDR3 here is CASSATGNEQFF. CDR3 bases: TGTGCCAGCAGCGCGACAGGGAATGAGCAGTTCTTC.

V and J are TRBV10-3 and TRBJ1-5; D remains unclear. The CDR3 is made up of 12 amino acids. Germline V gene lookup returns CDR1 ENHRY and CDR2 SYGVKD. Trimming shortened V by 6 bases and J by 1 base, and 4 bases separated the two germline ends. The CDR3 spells CAISVSNQPQHF. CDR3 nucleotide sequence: TGTGCCATCAGCGTGAGCAATCAGCCCCAGCATTTT.

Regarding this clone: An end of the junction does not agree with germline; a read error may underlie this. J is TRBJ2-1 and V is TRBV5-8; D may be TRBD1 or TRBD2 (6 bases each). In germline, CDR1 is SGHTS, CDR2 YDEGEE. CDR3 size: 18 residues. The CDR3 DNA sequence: TGTGCCAGCAGATTGGAGGGGGTAACGAGGCCCTCCTACAATGAGCAGTTCTTC. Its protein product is CASRLEGVTRPSYNEQFF.

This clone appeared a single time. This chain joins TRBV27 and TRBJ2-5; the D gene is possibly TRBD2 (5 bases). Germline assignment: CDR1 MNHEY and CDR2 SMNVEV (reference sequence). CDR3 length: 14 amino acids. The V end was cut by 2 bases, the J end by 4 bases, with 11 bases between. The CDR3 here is CASSLLTGRETQYF. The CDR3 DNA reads TGTGCCAGCAGTTTACTAACGGGAAGAGAGACCCAGTACTTC.

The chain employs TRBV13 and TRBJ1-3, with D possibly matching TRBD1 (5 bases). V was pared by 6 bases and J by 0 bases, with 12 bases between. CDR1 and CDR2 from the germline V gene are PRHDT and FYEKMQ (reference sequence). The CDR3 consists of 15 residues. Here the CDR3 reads CASSLGRYSGNTIYF. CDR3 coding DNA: TGTGCCAGCAGTCTGGGGCGTTACTCTGGAAACACCATATATTTT.

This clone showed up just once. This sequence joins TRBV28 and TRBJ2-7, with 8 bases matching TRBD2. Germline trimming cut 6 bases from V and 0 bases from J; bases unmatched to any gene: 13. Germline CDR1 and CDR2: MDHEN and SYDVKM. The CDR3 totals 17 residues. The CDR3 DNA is TGTGCCAGCAGGGGGCGCAAGCGGGAGAAGGACTCCTACGAGCAGTACTTC. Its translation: CASRGRKREKDSYEQYF. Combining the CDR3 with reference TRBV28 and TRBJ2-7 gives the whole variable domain DVKVTQSSRYLVKRTGEKVFLECVQDMDHENMFWYRQDPGLGLRLIYFSYDVKMKEKGDIPEGYSVSREKKERFSLILESASTNQTSMYLCASRGRKREKDSYEQYFGPGTRLTVT.

This CDR3 reads CASSYKKFGTVLHGYTF. The CDR3 DNA reads as TGTGCCAGCAGCTATAAAAAGTTCGGGACAGTACTTCATGGCTACACCTTC. The chain carries TRBV13 and TRBJ1-2; 7 nucleotides match TRBD1. The J segment lost 6 bases and the V segment lost 4 bases, leaving 17 bases of the junction unmatched. From germline, CDR1 is PRHDT and CDR2 FYEKMQ (reference sequence). CDR3 length: 17 residues.

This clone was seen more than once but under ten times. The CDR3 DNA is TGCAGCGTGGGAGATAGCGGCGGGGCCAACGTCCTGACTTTC. It translates to CSVGDSGGANVLTF. This chain links TRBV29-1 with TRBJ2-6; maybe TRBD2 (6 bases). This CDR3 has 14 amino acids. Germline V lookup: CDR1 SQVTM, CDR2 ANQGSEA. V shed 6 bases and J shed 4 bases, with 13 bases lying between them.

The CDR3 here is CSVESDRARKGELFF. CDR3 DNA sequence: TGCAGCGTTGAATCCGACAGGGCCAGGAAGGGGGAGCTGTTTTTT. The V call is TRBV29-1, the J call TRBJ2-2; TRBD1 agrees at 7 bases. CDR3 length: 15 amino acids. J lost 8 bases, V lost 2 bases, and 11 bases had no gene match. From germline, CDR1 is SQVTM and CDR2 ANQGSEA.

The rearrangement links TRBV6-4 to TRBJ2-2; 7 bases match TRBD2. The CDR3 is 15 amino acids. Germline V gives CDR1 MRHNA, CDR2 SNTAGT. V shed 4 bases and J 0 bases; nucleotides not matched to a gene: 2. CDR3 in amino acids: CASSALAANTGELFF. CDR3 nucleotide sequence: TGTGCCAGCAGTGCCCTAGCGGCGAACACCGGGGAGCTGTTTTTT.

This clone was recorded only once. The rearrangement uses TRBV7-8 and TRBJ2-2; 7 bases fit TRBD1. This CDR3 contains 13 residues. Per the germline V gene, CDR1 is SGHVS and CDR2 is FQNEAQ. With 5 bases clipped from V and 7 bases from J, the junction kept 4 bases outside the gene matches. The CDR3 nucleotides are TGTGCCAGCAGCCCAGGGGGTATCGGGGAGCTGTTTTTT. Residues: CASSPGGIGELFF. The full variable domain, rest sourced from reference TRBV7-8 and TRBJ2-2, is GAGVSQSPRYKVAKRGQDVALRCDPISGHVSLFWYQQALGQGPEFLTYFQNEAQLDKSGLPSDRFFAERPEGSVSTLKIQRTQQEDSAVYLCASSPGGIGELFFGEGSRLTVL.